The 19 T cell receptor beta chains below come from one sample, sequenced in a study of cytomegalovirus exposure and HLA in healthy donors (TCRdb year 2017). Library prep was done by the immunoSEQ multiplex PCR assay. For the multiplex PCR, a mixture combining 60 forward primers for TCR Vbeta segments and 13 reverse primers for TCR Jbeta segments was used. In TCRdb, the immuneACCESS table is reduced to in-frame sequences with V and J assigned. These tables do not hold every clone; where another copy was compared, an unresolved V gene accounts for under half, and the others remain unexplained. The sample has about 140,000 clones on record, approximately 82% of them singletons. Approximately 9.7% of the sample comes from the top ten. The sample was PBMCs. Every receptor here comes from a woman aged 60-70 years in good health and CMV-seropositive.

This rearrangement joins TRBV6-1 to TRBJ1-2; 9 bases are shared with TRBD1. V dropped 5 bases and J dropped 8; count of bases not matched to a gene: 9. CDR3 length: 14 residues. The germline V gene has CDR1 MNHNS and CDR2 SASEGT. CDR3 DNA sequence: TGTGCCAGCAGTTTTACGACAGGGGGACAAGGCTACACCTTC. Translated, it gives CASSFTTGGQGYTF.

The chain links TRBV7-2 to TRBJ2-5; 10 positions match TRBD1. The J segment lost 1 base and the V segment lost 3 bases, leaving 8 bases of the junction unmatched. The CDR3 totals 17 residues. In germline, CDR1 is SGHTA, CDR2 FQGNSA. The CDR3 bases are TGTGCCAGCAGCTTGTCCGGGACAGGGGTATTCCAAGAGACCCAGTACTTC. It translates to CASSLSGTGVFQETQYF.

The V call is TRBV10-3, the J call TRBJ2-7, with 7 bases lining up with TRBD1. This CDR3 has 13 residues. Germline CDR1 is ENHRY and CDR2 is SYGVKD. J lost 0 bases, V lost 6 bases, and 2 bases had no gene match. CDR3 amino acids: CAISGTASYEQYF. The DNA of the CDR3 is TGTGCCATCAGCGGGACAGCCTCCTACGAGCAGTACTTC.

This chain links TRBV9 with TRBJ2-2; D is perhaps TRBD2 (6 bases). Germline loops: CDR1 SGDLS, CDR2 YYNGEE. V lost 3 bases, J lost 4 bases, and 16 bases lay in between. This CDR3 contains 16 residues. The CDR3 sequence: CASSADEGTFTGELFF. The CDR3 DNA sequence: TGTGCCAGCAGCGCAGATGAGGGGACTTTCACCGGGGAGCTGTTTTTT.

This chain joins TRBV7-2 and TRBJ2-7; possibly TRBD2 for D (6 bases). V lost 5 bases and J 4 bases, leaving 12 bases between the germline ends. The CDR3 has 13 residues. Germline lookup yields CDR1 SGHTA and CDR2 FQGNSA. The DNA of the CDR3 is TGTGCCAGCAGCCCCTATCGGGGGTACGAGCAGTACTTC. Amino acid sequence: CASSPYRGYEQYF.

A remark on this clone: The sample contains more than one DNA sequence encoding this CDR3. CDR3 sequence reads: CASSIRESTEAFF. The DNA for the CDR3 is TGTGCCAGTAGTATCCGAGAGAGCACTGAAGCTTTCTTT. The rearrangement uses TRBV19 and TRBJ1-1, with D unclear. The germline V gene has CDR1 LNHDA and CDR2 SQIVND (reference sequence). V was clipped by 3 bases and J by 4 bases, with 9 bases between them. CDR3 length equals 13 residues.

The rearrangement uses TRBV6-5 and TRBJ2-1, with D possibly being TRBD1 (6 bases). Germline CDR1 and CDR2: MNHEY and SVGAGI. The CDR3 length is 13 residues. Trimming removed 6 bases at V and 5 bases at J, with 11 bases between. In DNA form, the CDR3 reads TGTGCCAGCAGGCCCGCAGGGGACAATGAGCAGTTCTTC. Residues: CASRPAGDNEQFF.

The chain employs TRBV27 and TRBJ2-7; 8 bases are shared with TRBD1. CDR3 size: 14 residues. The junction had 6 bases not matched to a gene; V was cut back by 3 bases and J by 5 bases. Germline V gives CDR1 MNHEY, CDR2 SMNVEV (reference sequence). The CDR3 sequence: CASSFLGQEDEQYF. As DNA, the CDR3 is TGTGCCAGCAGTTTTTTGGGACAGGAGGACGAGCAGTACTTC.

The chain recombines TRBV6-1 with TRBJ1-1; 11 bases are a match to TRBD1. The CDR3 consists of 17 residues. V shed 4 bases and J 5 bases; nucleotides not matched to a gene: 12. Germline V gives CDR1 MNHNS, CDR2 SASEGT. The CDR3 DNA reads TGTGCCAGCAGTGCTGGTCCCGGACAGGGGGCGCGTACTGAAGCTTTCTTT. Its translation: CASSAGPGQGARTEAFF.

The gene calls are TRBV25-1 and TRBJ2-5; 8 nucleotides line up with TRBD1. Germline V gene sequence: CDR1 MGHDK, CDR2 SYGVNS. The CDR3 is made up of 15 amino acids. V was pared by 0 bases and J by 5 bases, with 5 bases of the junction left unmatched. The DNA of the CDR3 is TGTGCCAGCAGTGAATATCAAAGGGACAGGGAGACCCAGTACTTC. It encodes CASSEYQRDRETQYF.

The chain joins TRBV28 to TRBJ2-7; a possible D gene is TRBD1 (5 bases). Trimming stripped 6 bases from V and 1 base from J, with 10 bases between. Looked up from germline, CDR1 is MDHEN and CDR2 is SYDVKM. The CDR3 is made up of 13 amino acids. In DNA, the CDR3 is TGTGCCAGCAGATCTGGACAATCCTACGAGCAGTACTTC. It translates to CASRSGQSYEQYF.

To note about this clone: One junction end does not reproduce the germline sequence, and a read error may be involved. V usage is TRBV7-9 and J usage is TRBJ2-1; D ambiguous. Germline CDR1 reads SEHNR; CDR2 reads FQNEAQ (reference sequence). The CDR3 length is 12 residues. CDR3: CATSSLGNEQFF. In DNA, the CDR3 is TGTGCCACCAGCAGTCTAGGCAATGAGCAGTTCTTC.

The chain is built from TRBV4-1 and TRBJ1-4; weak D call: TRBD1 (5 bases). The V gene's germline CDR1 is MGHRA and CDR2 YSYEKL. The germline V and J ends were trimmed by 0 bases and 7 bases, with 12 bases remaining between them. The CDR3 has 15 residues. For the CDR3, the DNA is TGCGCCAGCAGCCAAGACGGGGGGTCCTCTGAAAAACTGTTTTTT. This codes for CASSQDGGSSEKLFF.

In its sample, this clone was seen a few times. The junction departs from germline at one end; a sequencing error may be responsible. CDR3 sequence reads: CRQGGDTQYF. CDR3 DNA: TGTAGGCAGGGAGGTGATACGCAGTATTTT. This chain uses TRBV20-1 with TRBJ2-3; tentatively, D is TRBD2 (6 bases). CDR3 length: 10 amino acids. Germline CDR1 is DFQATT and CDR2 is SNEGSKA (reference sequence).

This rearrangement joins TRBV11-3 to TRBJ2-1, with 9 bases lining up with TRBD2. This CDR3 contains 16 residues. Germline trimming cut 1 base from V and 2 bases from J; bases unmatched to any gene: 3. In germline, CDR1 is SGHNT, CDR2 YENEEA. DNA for the CDR3: TGTGCCAGCAGCTTAGGGTCTAGCGGGACCTACAATGAGCAGTTCTTC. Translation gives CASSLGSSGTYNEQFF.

In its sample, this clone was seen a few times. V gene TRBV10-3 combines with J gene TRBJ2-7; a weak D match, TRBD1 (5 bases). This CDR3 is 11 amino acids long. Germline V gene sequence: CDR1 ENHRY, CDR2 SYGVKD. Between the trimmed V and J ends, which lost 11 bases and 6 bases, there was a span of 14 bases. CDR3 bases: TGTGCCGAAACCACAGGTTTCGAGCAGTACTTC. Residues: CAETTGFEQYF.

V gene TRBV11-2 combines with J gene TRBJ1-2, with unresolved D. Trimming removed 1 base at V and 3 bases at J, with 6 bases between. The CDR3 is made up of 13 amino acids. Per germline, CDR1 SGHAT and CDR2 FQNNGV. CDR3 bases: TGTGCCAGCAGCTTAGGCACGGACTATGGCTACACCTTC. Translation: CASSLGTDYGYTF.

The J gene is TRBJ2-7, the V gene TRBV11-1, with a tentative D call TRBD2 (6 bases). Germline assignment: CDR1 SGHAT and CDR2 FQDESV (reference sequence). V gave up 8 bases and J gave up 4 bases, with 15 bases separating them. The CDR3 has 13 residues. CDR3: CASSTGGLYEQYF. The CDR3 region has the DNA TGTGCCAGCTCCACCGGGGGACTTTACGAGCAGTACTTC.

The chain has TRBV28 and TRBJ2-7, with 10 nucleotides matching TRBD1. Germline CDR1 is MDHEN and CDR2 is SYDVKM. The CDR3 consists of 16 residues. V lost 5 bases, J lost 5 bases, and 12 bases stayed unmatched. As DNA, the CDR3 is TGTGCCAGCAGTCCAACCTGGGGACAGGGGAAACACGAGCAGTACTTC. It yields the protein CASSPTWGQGKHEQYF. The variable domain in full, with the rest retrieved from reference TRBV28 and TRBJ2-7, is DVKVTQSSRYLVKRTGEKVFLECVQDMDHENMFWYRQDPGLGLRLIYFSYDVKMKEKGDIPEGYSVSREKKERFSLILESASTNQTSMYLCASSPTWGQGKHEQYFGPGTRLTVT.